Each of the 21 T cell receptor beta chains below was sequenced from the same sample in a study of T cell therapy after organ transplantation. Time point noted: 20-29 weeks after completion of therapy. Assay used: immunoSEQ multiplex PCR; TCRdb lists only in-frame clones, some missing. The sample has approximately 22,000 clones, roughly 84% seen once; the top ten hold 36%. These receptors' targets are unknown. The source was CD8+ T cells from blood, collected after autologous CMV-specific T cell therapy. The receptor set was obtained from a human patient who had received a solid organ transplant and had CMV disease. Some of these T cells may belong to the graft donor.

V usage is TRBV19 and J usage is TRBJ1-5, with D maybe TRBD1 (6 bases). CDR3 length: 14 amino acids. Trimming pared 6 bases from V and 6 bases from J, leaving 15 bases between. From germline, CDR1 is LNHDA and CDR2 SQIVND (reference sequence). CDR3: CASSRDMSPQPQHF. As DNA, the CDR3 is TGTGCCAGTAGCCGGGACATGAGCCCTCAGCCCCAGCATTTT. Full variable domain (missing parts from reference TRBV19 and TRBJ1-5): DGGITQSPKYLFRKEGQNVTLSCEQNLNHDAMYWYRQDPGQGLRLIYYSQIVNDFQKGDIAEGYSVSREKKESFPLTVTSAQKNPTAFYLCASSRDMSPQPQHFGDGTRLSIL.

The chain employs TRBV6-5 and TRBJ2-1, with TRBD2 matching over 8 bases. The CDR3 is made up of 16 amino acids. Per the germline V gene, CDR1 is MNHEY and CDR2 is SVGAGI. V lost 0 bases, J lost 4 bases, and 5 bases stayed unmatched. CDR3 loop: CASSYSGSGRYNEQFF. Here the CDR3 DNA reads TGTGCCAGCAGTTACTCCGGGAGCGGGAGATACAATGAGCAGTTCTTC.

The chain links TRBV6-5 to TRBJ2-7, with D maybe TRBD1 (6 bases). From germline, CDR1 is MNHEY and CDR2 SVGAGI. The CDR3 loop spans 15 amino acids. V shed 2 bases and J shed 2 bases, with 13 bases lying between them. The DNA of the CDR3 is TGTGCCAGCAGTTACGCGGCAGGGGAGACCTACGAGCAGTACTTC. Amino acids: CASSYAAGETYEQYF.

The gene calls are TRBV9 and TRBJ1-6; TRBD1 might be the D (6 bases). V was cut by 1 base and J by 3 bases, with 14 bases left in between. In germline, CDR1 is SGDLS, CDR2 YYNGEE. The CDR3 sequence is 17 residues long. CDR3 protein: CASSVNSEGDYNSPLHF. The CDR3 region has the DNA TGTGCCAGCAGCGTAAACTCTGAGGGGGACTATAATTCACCCCTCCACTTT.

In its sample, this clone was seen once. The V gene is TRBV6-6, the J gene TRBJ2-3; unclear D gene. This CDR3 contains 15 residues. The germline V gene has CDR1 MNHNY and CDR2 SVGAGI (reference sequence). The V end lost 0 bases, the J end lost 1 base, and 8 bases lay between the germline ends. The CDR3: CASSYSRGGTDTQYF. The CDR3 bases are TGTGCCAGCAGTTACTCTAGAGGCGGCACAGATACGCAGTATTTT.

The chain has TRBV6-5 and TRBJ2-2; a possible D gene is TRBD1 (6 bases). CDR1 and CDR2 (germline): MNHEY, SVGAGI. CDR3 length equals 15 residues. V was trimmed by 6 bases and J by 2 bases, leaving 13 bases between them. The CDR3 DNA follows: TGTGCCAGCAGGTTAGAGACAGGAAACACCGGGGAGCTGTTTTTT. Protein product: CASRLETGNTGELFF.

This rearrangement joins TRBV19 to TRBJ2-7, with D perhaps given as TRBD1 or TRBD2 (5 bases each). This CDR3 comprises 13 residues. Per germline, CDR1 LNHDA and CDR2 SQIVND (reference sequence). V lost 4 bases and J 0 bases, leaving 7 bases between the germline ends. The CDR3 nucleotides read TGTGCCAGTAGTACCGGGACCTCCTACGAGCAGTACTTC. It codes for CASSTGTSYEQYF.

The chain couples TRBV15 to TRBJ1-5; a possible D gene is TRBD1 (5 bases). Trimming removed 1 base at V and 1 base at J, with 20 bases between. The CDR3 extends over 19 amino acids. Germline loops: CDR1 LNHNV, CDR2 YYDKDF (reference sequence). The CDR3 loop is CATSRVTGPLDRSNQPQHF. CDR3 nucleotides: TGTGCCACCAGCAGAGTTACAGGTCCCCTTGATCGAAGCAATCAGCCCCAGCATTTT.

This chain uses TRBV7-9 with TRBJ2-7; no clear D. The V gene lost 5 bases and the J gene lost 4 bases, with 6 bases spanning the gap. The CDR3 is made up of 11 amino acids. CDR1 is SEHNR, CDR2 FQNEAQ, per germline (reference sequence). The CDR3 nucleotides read TGTGCCAGCAGCGCGACATACGAGCAGTACTTC. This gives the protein CASSATYEQYF.

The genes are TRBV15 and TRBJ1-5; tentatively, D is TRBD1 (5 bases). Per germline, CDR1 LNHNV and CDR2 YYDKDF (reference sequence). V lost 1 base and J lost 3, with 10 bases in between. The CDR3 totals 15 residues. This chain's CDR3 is CATSRAGTDNQPQHF. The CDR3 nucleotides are TGTGCCACCAGCAGAGCCGGGACCGACAATCAGCCCCAGCATTTT.

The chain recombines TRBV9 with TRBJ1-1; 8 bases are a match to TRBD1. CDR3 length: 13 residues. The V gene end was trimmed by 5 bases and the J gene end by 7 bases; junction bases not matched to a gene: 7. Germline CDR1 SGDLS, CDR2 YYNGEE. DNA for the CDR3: TGTGCCAGCAGGCCCCCAGGGGGCGGTGAAGCTTTCTTT. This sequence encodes CASRPPGGGEAFF.

CDR3 amino acids: CASSPGGTEAFF. CDR3 coding DNA: TGTGCCAGCAGTCCCGGCGGCACTGAAGCTTTCTTT. The rearrangement uses TRBV6-5 and TRBJ1-1; D is unresolved. Germline V gives CDR1 MNHEY, CDR2 SVGAGI. With 5 bases removed from V and 4 bases from J, the gap between germline ends came to 8 bases. The CDR3 is 12 residues long.

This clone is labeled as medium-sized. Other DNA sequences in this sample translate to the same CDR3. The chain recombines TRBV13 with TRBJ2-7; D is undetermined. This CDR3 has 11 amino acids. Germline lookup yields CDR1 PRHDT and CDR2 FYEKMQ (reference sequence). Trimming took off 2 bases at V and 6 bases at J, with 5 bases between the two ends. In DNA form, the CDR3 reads TGTGCCAGCAGCTTATTGGGCGAGCAGTACTTC. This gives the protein CASSLLGEQYF.

This chain's CDR3 is CASSPADRARDEQFF. CDR3 DNA sequence: TGTGCCAGCTCACCAGCTGACAGGGCGCGGGATGAGCAGTTCTTC. The chain is built from TRBV18 and TRBJ2-1; 7 bases map to TRBD1. Germline CDR1 KGHSH, CDR2 LQKENI. The V segment lost 2 bases and the J segment 8 bases; nucleotides outside the gene matches: 9. This CDR3 has 15 amino acids.

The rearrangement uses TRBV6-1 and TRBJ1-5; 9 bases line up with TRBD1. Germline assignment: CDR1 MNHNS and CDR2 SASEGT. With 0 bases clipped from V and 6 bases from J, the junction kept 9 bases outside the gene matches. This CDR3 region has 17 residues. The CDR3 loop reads CASSEARGDRVSQPQHF. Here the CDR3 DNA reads TGTGCCAGCAGTGAAGCGCGGGGGGACAGGGTCAGTCAGCCCCAGCATTTT.

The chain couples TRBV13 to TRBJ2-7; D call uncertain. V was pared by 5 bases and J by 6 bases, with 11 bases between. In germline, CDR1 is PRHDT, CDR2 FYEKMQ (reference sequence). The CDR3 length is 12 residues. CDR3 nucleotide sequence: TGTGCCAGCAGCCCCACAAGGGTCGAGCAGTACTTC. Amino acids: CASSPTRVEQYF. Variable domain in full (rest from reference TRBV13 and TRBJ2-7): AAGVIQSPRHLIKEKRETATLKCYPIPRHDTVYWYQQGPGQDPQFLISFYEKMQSDKGSIPDRFSAQQFSDYHSELNMSSLELGDSALYFCASSPTRVEQYFGPGTRLTVT.

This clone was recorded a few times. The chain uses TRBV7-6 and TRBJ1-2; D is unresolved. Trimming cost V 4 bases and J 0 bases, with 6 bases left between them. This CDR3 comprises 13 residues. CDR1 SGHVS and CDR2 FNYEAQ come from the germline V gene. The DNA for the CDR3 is TGTGCCAGCAGCTCCGAGCCTAACTATGGCTACACCTTC. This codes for CASSSEPNYGYTF.

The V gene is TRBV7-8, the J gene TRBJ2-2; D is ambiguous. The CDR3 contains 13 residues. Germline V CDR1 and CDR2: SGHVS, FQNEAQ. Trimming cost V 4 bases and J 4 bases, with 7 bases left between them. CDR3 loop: CASSSLSTGELFF. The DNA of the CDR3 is TGTGCCAGCAGCTCCCTGAGCACCGGGGAGCTGTTTTTT. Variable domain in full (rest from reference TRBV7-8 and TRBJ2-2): GAGVSQSPRYKVAKRGQDVALRCDPISGHVSLFWYQQALGQGPEFLTYFQNEAQLDKSGLPSDRFFAERPEGSVSTLKIQRTQQEDSAVYLCASSSLSTGELFFGEGSRLTVL.

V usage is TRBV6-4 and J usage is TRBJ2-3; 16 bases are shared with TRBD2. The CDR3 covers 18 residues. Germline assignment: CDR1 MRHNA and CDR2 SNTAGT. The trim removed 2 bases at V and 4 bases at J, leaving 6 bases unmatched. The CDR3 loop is CASSDGGTSGGGPDTQYF. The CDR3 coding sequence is TGTGCCAGCAGTGACGGCGGGACTAGCGGGGGGGGCCCAGATACGCAGTATTTT.

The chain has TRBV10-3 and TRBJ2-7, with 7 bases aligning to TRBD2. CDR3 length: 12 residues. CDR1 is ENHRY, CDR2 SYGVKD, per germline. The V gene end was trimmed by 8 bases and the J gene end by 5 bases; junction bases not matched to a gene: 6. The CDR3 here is CAIGPGGDEQYF. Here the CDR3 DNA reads TGTGCCATCGGGCCTGGGGGGGACGAGCAGTACTTC.

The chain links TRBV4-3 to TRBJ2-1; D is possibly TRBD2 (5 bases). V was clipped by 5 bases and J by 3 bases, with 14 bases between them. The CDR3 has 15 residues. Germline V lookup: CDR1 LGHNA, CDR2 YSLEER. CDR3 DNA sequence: TGCGCCAGCAGCAACAGAGGGCCTGGCTACAATGAGCAGTTCTTC. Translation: CASSNRGPGYNEQFF.